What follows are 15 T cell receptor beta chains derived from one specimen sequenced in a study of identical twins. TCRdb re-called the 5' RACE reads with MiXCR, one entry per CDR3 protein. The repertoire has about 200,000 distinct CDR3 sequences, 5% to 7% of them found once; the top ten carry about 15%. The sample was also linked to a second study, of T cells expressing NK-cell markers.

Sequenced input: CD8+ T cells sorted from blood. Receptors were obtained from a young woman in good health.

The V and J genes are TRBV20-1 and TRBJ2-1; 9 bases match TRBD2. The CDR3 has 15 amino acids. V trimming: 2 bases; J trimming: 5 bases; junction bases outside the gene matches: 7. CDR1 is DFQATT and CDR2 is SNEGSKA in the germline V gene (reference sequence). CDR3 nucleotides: TGCAGTGCTAGATCTGCGGGAGGGTTCAACAATGAGCAGTTCTTC. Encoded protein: CSARSAGGFNNEQFF.

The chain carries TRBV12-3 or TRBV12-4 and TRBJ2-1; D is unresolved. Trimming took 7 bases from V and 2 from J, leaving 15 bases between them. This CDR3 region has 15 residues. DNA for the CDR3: TGTGCCAGCACCTCCCTATCTGGGACCTACAATGAGCAGTTCTTC. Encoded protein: CASTSLSGTYNEQFF.

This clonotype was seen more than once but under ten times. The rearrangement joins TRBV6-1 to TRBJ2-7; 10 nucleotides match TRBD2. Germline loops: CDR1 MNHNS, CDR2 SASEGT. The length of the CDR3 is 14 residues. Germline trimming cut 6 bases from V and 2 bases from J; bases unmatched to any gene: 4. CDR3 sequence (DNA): TGTGCCAGCAGGAGGACTAGCGGTCCCTACGAGCAGTACTTC. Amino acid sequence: CASRRTSGPYEQYF.

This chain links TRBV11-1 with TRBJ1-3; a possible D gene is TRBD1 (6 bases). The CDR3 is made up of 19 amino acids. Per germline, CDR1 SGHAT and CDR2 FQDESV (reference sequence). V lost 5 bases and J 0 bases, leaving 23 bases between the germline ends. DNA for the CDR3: TGTGCCAGCAGCAAATCTTACGGCGGACAGCGACCCTCTGGAAACACCATATATTTT. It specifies CASSKSYGGQRPSGNTIYF. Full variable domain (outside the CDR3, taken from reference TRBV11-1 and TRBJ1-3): EAEVAQSPRYKITEKSQAVAFWCDPISGHATLYWYRQILGQGPELLVQFQDESVVDDSQLPKDRFSAERLKGVDSTLKIQPAELGDSAMYLCASSKSYGGQRPSGNTIYFGEGSWLTVV.

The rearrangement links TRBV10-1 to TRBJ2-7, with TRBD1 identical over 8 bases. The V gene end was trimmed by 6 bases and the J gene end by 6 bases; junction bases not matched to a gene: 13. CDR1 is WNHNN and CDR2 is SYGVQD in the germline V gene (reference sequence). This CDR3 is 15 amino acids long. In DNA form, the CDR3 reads TGCGCCAGCAGCCGAAGTGGCAGGGGGCAAGTCGAGCAGTACTTC. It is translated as CASSRSGRGQVEQYF.

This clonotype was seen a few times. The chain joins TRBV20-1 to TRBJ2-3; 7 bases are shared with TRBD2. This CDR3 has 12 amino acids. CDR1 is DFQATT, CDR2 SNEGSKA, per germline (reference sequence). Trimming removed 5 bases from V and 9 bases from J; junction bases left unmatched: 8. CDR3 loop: CSAWEQGGTQYF. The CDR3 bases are TGCAGTGCTTGGGAGCAGGGAGGGACGCAGTATTTT.

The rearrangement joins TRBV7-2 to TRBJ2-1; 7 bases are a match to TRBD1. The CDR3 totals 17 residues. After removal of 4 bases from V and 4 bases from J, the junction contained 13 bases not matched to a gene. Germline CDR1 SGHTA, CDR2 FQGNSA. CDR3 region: CASSSADRDSPYNEQFF. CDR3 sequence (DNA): TGTGCCAGCAGCTCCGCCGACCGGGACAGCCCTTACAATGAGCAGTTCTTC.

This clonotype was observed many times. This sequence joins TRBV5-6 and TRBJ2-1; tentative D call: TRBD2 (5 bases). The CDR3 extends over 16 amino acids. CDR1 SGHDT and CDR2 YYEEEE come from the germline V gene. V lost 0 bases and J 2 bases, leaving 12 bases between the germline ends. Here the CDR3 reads CASSLGIGETYNEQFF. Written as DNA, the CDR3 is TGTGCCAGCAGCTTGGGGATCGGGGAGACCTACAATGAGCAGTTCTTC. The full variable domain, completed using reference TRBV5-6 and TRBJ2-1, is DAGVTQSPTHLIKTRGQQVTLRCSPKSGHDTVSWYQQALGQGPQFIFQYYEEEERQRGNFPDRFSGHQFPNYSSELNVNALLLGDSALYLCASSLGIGETYNEQFFGPGTRLTVL.

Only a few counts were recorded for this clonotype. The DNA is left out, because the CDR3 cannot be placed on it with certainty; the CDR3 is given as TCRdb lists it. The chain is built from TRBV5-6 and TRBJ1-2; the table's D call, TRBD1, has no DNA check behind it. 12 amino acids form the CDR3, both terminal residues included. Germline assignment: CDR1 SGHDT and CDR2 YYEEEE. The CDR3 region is CASSFGQGAGTF.

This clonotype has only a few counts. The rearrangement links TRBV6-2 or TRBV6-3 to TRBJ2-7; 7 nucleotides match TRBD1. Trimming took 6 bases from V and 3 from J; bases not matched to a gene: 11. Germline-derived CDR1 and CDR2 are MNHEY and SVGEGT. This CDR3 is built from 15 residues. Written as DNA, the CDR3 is TGTGCCAGCAGCTCACCGGGACAGTTGTACTACGAGCAGTACTTC. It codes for CASSSPGQLYYEQYF.

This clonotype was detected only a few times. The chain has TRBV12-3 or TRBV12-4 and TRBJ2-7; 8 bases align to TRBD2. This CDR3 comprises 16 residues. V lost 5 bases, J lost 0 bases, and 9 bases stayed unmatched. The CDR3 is CASSLHPGGNSYEQYF. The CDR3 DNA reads TGTGCCAGCAGTCTTCACCCGGGGGGGAACTCCTACGAGCAGTACTTC.

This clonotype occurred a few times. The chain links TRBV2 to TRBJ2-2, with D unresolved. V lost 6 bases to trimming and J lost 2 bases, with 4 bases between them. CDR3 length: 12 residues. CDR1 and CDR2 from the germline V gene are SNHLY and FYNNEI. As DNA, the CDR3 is TGTGCCAGCAGGCTCAACACCGGGGAGCTGTTTTTT. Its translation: CASRLNTGELFF.

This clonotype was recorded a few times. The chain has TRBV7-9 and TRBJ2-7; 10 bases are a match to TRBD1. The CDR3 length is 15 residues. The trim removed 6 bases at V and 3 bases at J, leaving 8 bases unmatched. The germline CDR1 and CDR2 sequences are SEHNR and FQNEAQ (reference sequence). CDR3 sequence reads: CASSRDRGLFYEQYF. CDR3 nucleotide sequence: TGTGCCAGCAGTCGGGACAGGGGTTTATTCTACGAGCAGTACTTC.

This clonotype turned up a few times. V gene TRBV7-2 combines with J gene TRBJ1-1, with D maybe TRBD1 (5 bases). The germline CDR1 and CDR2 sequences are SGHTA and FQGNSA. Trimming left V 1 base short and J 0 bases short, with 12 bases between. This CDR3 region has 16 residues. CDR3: CASSLDQGYMNTEAFF. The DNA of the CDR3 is TGTGCCAGCAGCTTAGATCAGGGTTACATGAACACTGAAGCTTTCTTT.

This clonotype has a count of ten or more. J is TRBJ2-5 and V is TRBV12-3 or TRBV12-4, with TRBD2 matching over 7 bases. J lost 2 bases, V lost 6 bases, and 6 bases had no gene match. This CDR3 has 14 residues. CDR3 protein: CASSVGGVQETQYF. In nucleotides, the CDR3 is TGTGCCAGCAGCGTGGGGGGGGTACAAGAGACCCAGTACTTC.